The 20 T cell receptor beta chains below come from one sample, sequenced in a study of control samples from healthy donors and cancer patients. Assay: immunoSEQ multiplex PCR; the TCRdb copy retains only in-frame clones and omits some. The sample consists of around 200,000 clones, over 85% of them appearing once. Sequencing was carried out using blood. These receptors originate from a man between 18 and 35 years old in good health.

This clone was seen only once. CDR3 sequence (DNA): TGTGCCAGCAGCCCGGACAGGGAAACGAATGAGCAGTTCTTC. Encoded protein: CASSPDRETNEQFF. This sequence joins TRBV5-4 and TRBJ2-1, with TRBD1 identical over 8 bases. The CDR3 has 14 amino acids. Unmatched junction bases numbered 7, after V lost 4 bases and J lost 7 bases. Germline loops: CDR1 SGHNT, CDR2 YYREEE (reference sequence).

The chain is built from TRBV7-2 and TRBJ2-3; D is ambiguous. The germline V gene has CDR1 SGHTA and CDR2 FQGNSA. V was clipped by 5 bases and J by 1 base, with 13 bases between them. This CDR3 region has 15 residues. The CDR3 loop is CASSLIPAGTDTQYF. CDR3 sequence (DNA): TGTGCCAGCAGCCTTATCCCCGCAGGCACAGATACGCAGTATTTT.

J is TRBJ1-6 and V is TRBV19; 8 nucleotides align to TRBD1. Per the germline V gene, CDR1 is LNHDA and CDR2 is SQIVND (reference sequence). Trimming took 3 bases from V and 8 from J; bases not matched to a gene: 6. CDR3 length: 15 residues. The CDR3 nucleotides read TGTGCCAGTAGTATTGGCGGGACAGGAGATTCACCCCTCCACTTT. Its translation is CASSIGGTGDSPLHF.

As regards this clone: Different DNA sequences within this sample yield the same CDR3. The chain recombines TRBV28 with TRBJ2-7; 7 bases match TRBD2. The germline CDR1 and CDR2 sequences are MDHEN and SYDVKM. The CDR3 has 13 residues. V dropped 6 bases and J dropped 0; count of bases not matched to a gene: 2. CDR3 nucleotide sequence: TGTGCCAGCAGGACGGGGGGCTCCTACGAGCAGTACTTC. It translates to CASRTGGSYEQYF.

J is TRBJ2-2 and V is TRBV5-6, with 9 bases lining up with TRBD1. The CDR3 is 18 residues long. The V gene end was trimmed by 2 bases and the J gene end by 6 bases; junction bases not matched to a gene: 14. The germline CDR1 and CDR2 sequences are SGHDT and YYEEEE. CDR3 DNA: TGTGCCAGCAGCTTATCCCCAGGACAGGGGCTTCTGCCCGGGGAGCTGTTTTTT. Translation gives CASSLSPGQGLLPGELFF.

The chain recombines TRBV30 with TRBJ1-1, with 7 positions matching TRBD1. The J segment lost 6 bases and the V segment lost 4 bases, leaving 11 bases of the junction unmatched. The CDR3 is made up of 14 amino acids. Per the germline V gene, CDR1 is GTSNPN and CDR2 is SVGIG (reference sequence). CDR3 residues: CAWTADRIGAEAFF. The CDR3, as DNA: TGTGCCTGGACGGCGGACAGGATTGGCGCTGAAGCTTTCTTT.

This clone rates as medium-sized. Different DNA sequences within this sample yield the same CDR3. The chain joins TRBV12-3 or TRBV12-4 to TRBJ2-2; tentatively, D is TRBD1 (6 bases). The germline V and J ends were trimmed by 6 bases and 6 bases, with 8 bases remaining between them. This CDR3 has 12 residues. DNA for the CDR3: TGTGCCAGCAGCTCAGGGGCCGGGGAGCTGTTTTTT. Protein sequence: CASSSGAGELFF.

This sequence joins TRBV7-8 and TRBJ2-6; weak D call: TRBD2 (5 bases). Per germline, CDR1 SGHVS and CDR2 FQNEAQ. The V and J ends lost 3 bases and 0 bases respectively, with 21 bases between them. The CDR3 covers 20 residues. CDR3 DNA: TGTGCCAGCAGCTTCGAGCCATTCGGACGGACTTACTCTGGGGCCAACGTCCTGACTTTC. Amino acid sequence: CASSFEPFGRTYSGANVLTF.

The gene calls are TRBV3-1 (or the pseudogene TRBV3-2) and TRBJ1-6; 9 nucleotides align to TRBD1. Germline-derived CDR1 and CDR2 are LGHDT and YNNKEL (reference sequence). The CDR3 is 16 residues long. V dropped 0 bases and J dropped 9; count of bases not matched to a gene: 6. The CDR3 sequence: CASSQESLDRGSPLHF. In DNA form, the CDR3 reads TGTGCCAGCAGCCAAGAATCTCTGGACAGGGGTTCACCCCTCCACTTT.

The rearrangement links TRBV19 to TRBJ1-2; D might be TRBD1 (5 bases). The V end was cut by 3 bases, the J end by 2 bases, with 13 bases between. The CDR3 spans 15 residues. In germline, CDR1 is LNHDA, CDR2 SQIVND (reference sequence). Here the CDR3 reads CASSMEGRKNYGYTF. The CDR3 DNA reads TGTGCCAGTAGTATGGAGGGACGTAAAAACTATGGCTACACCTTC.

The V gene is TRBV28, the J gene TRBJ1-3, with D unclear. The CDR3 covers 16 residues. Germline-derived CDR1 and CDR2 are MDHEN and SYDVKM. V was clipped by 1 base and J by 0 bases, with 10 bases between them. Here the CDR3 DNA reads TGTGCCAGCAGTTTATACCGCCAGAGCTCTGGAAACACCATATATTTT. This translates into CASSLYRQSSGNTIYF. Using reference TRBV28 and TRBJ1-3 for the parts outside the CDR3, the full variable domain is DVKVTQSSRYLVKRTGEKVFLECVQDMDHENMFWYRQDPGLGLRLIYFSYDVKMKEKGDIPEGYSVSREKKERFSLILESASTNQTSMYLCASSLYRQSSGNTIYFGEGSWLTVV.

This clone was counted a few times. V is TRBV24-1 and J is TRBJ2-7; D ambiguous. This CDR3 is built from 14 residues. Germline lookup yields CDR1 KGHDR and CDR2 SFDVKD. V gave up 4 bases and J gave up 0 bases, with 9 bases separating them. CDR3 DNA sequence: TGTGCCACCAGTGACCCGACGGGCTCCTACGAGCAGTACTTC. Protein sequence: CATSDPTGSYEQYF.

A single count supports this clone. The rearrangement links TRBV3-1 (or the pseudogene TRBV3-2) to TRBJ1-4, with TRBD1 as a possible D gene (6 bases). V was shortened by 4 bases and J by 5 bases, with 26 bases between the two germline ends. The CDR3 contains 19 residues. CDR1 is LGHDT and CDR2 is YNNKEL in the germline V gene (reference sequence). The chain's CDR3 is CASSPSPQWIQRGNEKLFF. In DNA, the CDR3 is TGTGCCAGCAGCCCAAGCCCACAGTGGATTCAAAGGGGGAATGAAAAACTGTTTTTT.

Points on this clone: The same CDR3 arises from other DNA sequences in this sample as well. This chain connects TRBV5-4 to TRBJ1-1, with D perhaps TRBD1 (5 bases). The CDR3 has 15 amino acids. Deletions cut 0 bases from V and 10 bases from J, with 19 bases between. The germline V gene has CDR1 SGHNT and CDR2 YYREEE (reference sequence). The CDR3 DNA follows: TGTGCCAGCAGCTTGGACATAGGGACTCTCCTTGGAGCTTTCTTT. Encoded protein: CASSLDIGTLLGAFF. Full variable domain (remainder filled in from reference TRBV5-4 and TRBJ1-1): ETGVTQSPTHLIKTRGQQVTLRCSSQSGHNTVSWYQQALGQGPQFIFQYYREEENGRGNFPPRFSGLQFPNYSSELNVNALELDDSALYLCASSLDIGTLLGAFFGQGTRLTVV.

The rearrangement joins TRBV19 to TRBJ1-2, with 9 bases identical to TRBD1. This CDR3 comprises 13 residues. Germline V gene data show CDR1 as LNHDA and CDR2 as SQIVND (reference sequence). V lost 10 bases, J lost 4 bases, and 7 bases stayed unmatched. Written as DNA, the CDR3 is TGTGCCACCTCGGGACAGGGCAGCTATGGCTACACCTTC. It encodes CATSGQGSYGYTF.

V gene TRBV6-1 combines with J gene TRBJ1-2, with a weak D call TRBD1 (5 bases). This CDR3 is 15 amino acids long. Trimming shortened V by 2 bases and J by 6 bases, and 16 bases separated the two germline ends. The germline gives CDR1 MNHNS, CDR2 SASEGT. The CDR3 reads CASSEFQGDFDGYTF. The CDR3 nucleotides read TGTGCCAGCAGTGAATTCCAAGGGGACTTTGATGGCTACACCTTC.

The chain joins TRBV7-2 to TRBJ1-5; D is unresolved. Trimming removed 1 base at V and 9 bases at J, with 13 bases between. The V gene's germline CDR1 is SGHTA and CDR2 FQGNSA. The CDR3 loop spans 14 amino acids. The CDR3 is CASSLDSGAGPQHF. The CDR3 DNA is TGTGCCAGCAGCTTAGATTCCGGCGCAGGGCCCCAGCATTTT. Full variable domain (outside the CDR3, taken from reference TRBV7-2 and TRBJ1-5): GAGVSQSPSNKVTEKGKDVELRCDPISGHTALYWYRQSLGQGLEFLIYFQGNSAPDKSGLPSDRFSAERTGGSVSTLTIQRTQQEDSAVYLCASSLDSGAGPQHFGDGTRLSIL.

This chain uses TRBV6-5 with TRBJ1-6; 8 bases are shared with TRBD1. CDR1 and CDR2 from the germline V gene are MNHEY and SVGAGI. The trim removed 10 bases at V and 8 bases at J, leaving 10 bases unmatched. The CDR3 consists of 14 residues. This chain's CDR3 is CATLTAGGYSPLHF. The DNA of the CDR3 is TGTGCCACTTTGACGGCAGGGGGCTATTCACCCCTCCACTTT.

The rearrangement joins TRBV2 to TRBJ1-1; D is ambiguous. The CDR3 runs 13 residues. Per the germline V gene, CDR1 is SNHLY and CDR2 is FYNNEI. V shed 4 bases and J shed 2 bases, with 8 bases lying between them. This CDR3 is CASSVKGNTEAFF. The CDR3 DNA follows: TGTGCCAGCAGTGTGAAGGGCAACACTGAAGCTTTCTTT.

The chain carries TRBV12-3 or TRBV12-4 and TRBJ1-1, with a weak D call TRBD1 (6 bases). The CDR3 has 13 amino acids. Trimming stripped 5 bases from V and 5 bases from J, with 12 bases between. The CDR3 region is CASSTGRRTEAFF. CDR3 nucleotide sequence: TGTGCCAGCAGTACAGGGAGGCGGACTGAAGCTTTCTTT.